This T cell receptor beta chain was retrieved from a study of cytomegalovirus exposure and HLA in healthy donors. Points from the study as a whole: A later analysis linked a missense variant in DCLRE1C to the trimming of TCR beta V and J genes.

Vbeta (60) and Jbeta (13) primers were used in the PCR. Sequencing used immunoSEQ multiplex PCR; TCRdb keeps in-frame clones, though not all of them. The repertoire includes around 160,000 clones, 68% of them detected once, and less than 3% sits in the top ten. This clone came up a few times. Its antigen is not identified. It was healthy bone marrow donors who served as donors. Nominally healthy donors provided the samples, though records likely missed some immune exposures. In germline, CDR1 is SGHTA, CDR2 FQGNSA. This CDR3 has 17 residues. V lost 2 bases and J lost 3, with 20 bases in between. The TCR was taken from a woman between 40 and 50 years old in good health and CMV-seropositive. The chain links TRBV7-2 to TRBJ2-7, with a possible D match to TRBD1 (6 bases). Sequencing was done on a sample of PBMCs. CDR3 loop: CASSLPTIQGPNYEQYF. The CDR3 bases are TGTGCCAGCAGCTTACCCACGATACAGGGCCCGAACTACGAGCAGTACTTC. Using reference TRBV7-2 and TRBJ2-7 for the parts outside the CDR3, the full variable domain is GAGVSQSPSNKVTEKGKDVELRCDPISGHTALYWYRQSLGQGLEFLIYFQGNSAPDKSGLPSDRFSAERTGGSVSTLTIQRTQQEDSAVYLCASSLPTIQGPNYEQYFGPGTRLTVT.